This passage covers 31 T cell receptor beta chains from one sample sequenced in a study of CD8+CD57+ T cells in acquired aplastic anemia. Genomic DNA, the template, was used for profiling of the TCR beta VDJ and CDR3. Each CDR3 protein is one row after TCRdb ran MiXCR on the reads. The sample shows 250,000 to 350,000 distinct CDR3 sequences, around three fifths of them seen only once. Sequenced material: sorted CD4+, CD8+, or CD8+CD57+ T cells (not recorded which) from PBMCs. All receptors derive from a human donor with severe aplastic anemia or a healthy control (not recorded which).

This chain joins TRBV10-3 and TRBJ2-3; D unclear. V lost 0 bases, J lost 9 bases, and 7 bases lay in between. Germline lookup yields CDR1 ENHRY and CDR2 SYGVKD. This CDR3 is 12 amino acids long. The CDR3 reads CAISESLETQYF. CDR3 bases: TGTGCCATCAGTGAGTCGCTGGAGACGCAGTATTTT.

The CDR3 DNA follows: TGTGCCACCCCCAAAGATACGCAGTATTTT. This sequence encodes CATPKDTQYF. The V call is TRBV24-1, the J call TRBJ2-3; D call uncertain. Trimming stripped 9 bases from V and 5 bases from J, with 5 bases between. CDR1 KGHDR and CDR2 SFDVKD come from the germline V gene. The CDR3 length is 10 residues.

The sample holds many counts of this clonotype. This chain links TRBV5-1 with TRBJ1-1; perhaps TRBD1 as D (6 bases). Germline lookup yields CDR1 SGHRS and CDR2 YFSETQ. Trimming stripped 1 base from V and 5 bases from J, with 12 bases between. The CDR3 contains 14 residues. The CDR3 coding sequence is TGCGCCAGCAGCTTGATACAGGGAAAGACTGAAGCTTTCTTT. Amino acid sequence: CASSLIQGKTEAFF.

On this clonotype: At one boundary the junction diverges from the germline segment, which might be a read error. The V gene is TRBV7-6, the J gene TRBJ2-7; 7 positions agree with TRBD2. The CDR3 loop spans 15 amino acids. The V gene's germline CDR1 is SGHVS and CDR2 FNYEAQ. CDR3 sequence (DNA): TGTGTCAGCAGCTTTCGGGACTACGGCGCCTACGAGCAGTACTTC. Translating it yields CVSSFRDYGAYEQYF.

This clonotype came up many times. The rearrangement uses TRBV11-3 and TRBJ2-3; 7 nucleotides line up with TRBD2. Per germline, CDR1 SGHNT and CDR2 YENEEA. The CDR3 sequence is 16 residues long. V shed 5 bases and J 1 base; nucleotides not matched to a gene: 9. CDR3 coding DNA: TGTGCCAGCAGCCCTGGGGGGGGAGCGGGCACAGATACGCAGTATTTT. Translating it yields CASSPGGGAGTDTQYF.

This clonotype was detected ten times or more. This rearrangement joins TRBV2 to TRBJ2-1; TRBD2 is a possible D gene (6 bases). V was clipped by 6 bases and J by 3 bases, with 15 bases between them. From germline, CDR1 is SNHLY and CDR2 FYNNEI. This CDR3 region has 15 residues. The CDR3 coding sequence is TGTGCCAGCAGGCCCCTAGGGGAGGTCTACAATGAGCAGTTCTTC. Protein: CASRPLGEVYNEQFF.

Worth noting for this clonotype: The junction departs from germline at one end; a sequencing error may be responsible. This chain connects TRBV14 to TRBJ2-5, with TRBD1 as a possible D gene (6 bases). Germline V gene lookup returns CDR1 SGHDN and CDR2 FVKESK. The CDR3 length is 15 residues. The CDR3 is CASSQDRDQWDTADF. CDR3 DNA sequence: TGTGCCAGCAGCCAAGACCGGGACCAATGGGACACGGCGGACTTC.

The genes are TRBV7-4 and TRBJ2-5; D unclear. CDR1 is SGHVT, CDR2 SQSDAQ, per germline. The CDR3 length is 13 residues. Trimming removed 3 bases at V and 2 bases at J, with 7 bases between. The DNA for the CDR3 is TGTGCCAGCAGCTTTGACAAGCAAGAGACCCAGTACTTC. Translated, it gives CASSFDKQETQYF.

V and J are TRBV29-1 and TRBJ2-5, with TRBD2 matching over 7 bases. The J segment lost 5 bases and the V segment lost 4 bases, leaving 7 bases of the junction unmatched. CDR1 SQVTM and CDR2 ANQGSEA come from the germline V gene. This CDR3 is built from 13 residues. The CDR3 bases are TGCAGCGTTGTGCCCCGGGGAGGGGAGACCCAGTACTTC. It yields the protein CSVVPRGGETQYF.

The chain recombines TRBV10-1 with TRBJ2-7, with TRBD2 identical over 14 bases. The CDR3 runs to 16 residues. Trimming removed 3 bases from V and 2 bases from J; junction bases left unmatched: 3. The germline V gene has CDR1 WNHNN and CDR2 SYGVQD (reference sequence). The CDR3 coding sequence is TGCGCCAGCAGTGATTGGACTAGCGGGAGGACCTACGAGCAGTACTTC. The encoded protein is CASSDWTSGRTYEQYF.

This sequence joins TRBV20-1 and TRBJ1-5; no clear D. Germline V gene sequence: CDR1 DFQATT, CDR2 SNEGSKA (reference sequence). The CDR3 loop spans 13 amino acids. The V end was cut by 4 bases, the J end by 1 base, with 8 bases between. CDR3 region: CSATTGSNQPQHF. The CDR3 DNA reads TGCAGTGCTACAACCGGGAGCAATCAGCCCCAGCATTTT.

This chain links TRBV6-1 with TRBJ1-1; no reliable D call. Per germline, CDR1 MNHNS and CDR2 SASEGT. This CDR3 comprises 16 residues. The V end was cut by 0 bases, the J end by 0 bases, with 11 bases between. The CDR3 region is CASSEATANVNTEAFF. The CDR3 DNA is TGTGCCAGCAGTGAAGCAACAGCTAATGTGAACACTGAAGCTTTCTTT.

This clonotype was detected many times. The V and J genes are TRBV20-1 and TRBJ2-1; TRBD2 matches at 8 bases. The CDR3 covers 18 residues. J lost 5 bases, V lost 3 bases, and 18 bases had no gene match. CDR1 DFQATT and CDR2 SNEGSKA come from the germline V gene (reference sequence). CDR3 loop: CSARRSRAGVRLNNEQFF. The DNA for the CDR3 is TGCAGTGCTAGGAGGTCGAGAGCGGGGGTACGCCTTAACAATGAGCAGTTCTTC.

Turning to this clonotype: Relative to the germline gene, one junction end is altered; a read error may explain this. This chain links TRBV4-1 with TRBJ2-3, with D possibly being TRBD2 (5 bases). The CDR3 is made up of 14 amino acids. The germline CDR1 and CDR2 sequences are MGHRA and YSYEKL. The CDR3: CTSSQESLGDTQYF. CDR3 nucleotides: TGCACCAGCAGCCAAGAGAGCCTGGGAGATACACAGTATTTT.

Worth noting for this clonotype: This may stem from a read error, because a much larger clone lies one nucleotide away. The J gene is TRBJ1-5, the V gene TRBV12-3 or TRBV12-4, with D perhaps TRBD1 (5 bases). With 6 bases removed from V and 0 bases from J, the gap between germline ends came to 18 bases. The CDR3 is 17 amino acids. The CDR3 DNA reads TGTGCCAGCAGCGTGCGAGGGGCTACTTGTAGCAATCAGCCCCAGCATTTT. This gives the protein CASSVRGATCSNQPQHF.

The CDR3 loop is CASSLEPGGPGAQYF. The CDR3 coding sequence is TGTGCCAGCAGCTTAGAACCGGGGGGACCTGGGGCCCAGTACTTC. The chain carries TRBV11-2 and TRBJ2-5; TRBD2 agrees at 7 bases. CDR1 is SGHAT and CDR2 is FQNNGV in the germline V gene. J lost 9 bases, V lost 0 bases, and 10 bases had no gene match. This CDR3 is built from 15 residues.

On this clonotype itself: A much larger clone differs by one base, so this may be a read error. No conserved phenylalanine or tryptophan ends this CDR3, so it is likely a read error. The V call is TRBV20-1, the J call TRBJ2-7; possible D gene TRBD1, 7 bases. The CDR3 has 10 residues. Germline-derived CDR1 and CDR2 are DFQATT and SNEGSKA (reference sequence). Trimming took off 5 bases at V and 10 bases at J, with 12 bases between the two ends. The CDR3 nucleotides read TGCAGTGCTGGGGGGACAGTCCAGTACTCC. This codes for CSAGGTVQYS.

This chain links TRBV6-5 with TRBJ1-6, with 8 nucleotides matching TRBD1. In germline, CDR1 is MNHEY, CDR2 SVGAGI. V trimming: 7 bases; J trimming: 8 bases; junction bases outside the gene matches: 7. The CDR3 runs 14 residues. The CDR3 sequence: CASTSGQGYSPLHF. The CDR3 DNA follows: TGTGCCAGCACCTCAGGACAGGGTTATTCACCCCTCCACTTT.

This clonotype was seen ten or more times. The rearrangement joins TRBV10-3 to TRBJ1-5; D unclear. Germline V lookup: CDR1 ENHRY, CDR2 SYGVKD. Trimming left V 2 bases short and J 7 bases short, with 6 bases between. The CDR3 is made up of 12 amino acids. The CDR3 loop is CAISESGQPQHF. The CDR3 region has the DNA TGTGCCATCAGTGAGAGTGGACAGCCCCAGCATTTT.

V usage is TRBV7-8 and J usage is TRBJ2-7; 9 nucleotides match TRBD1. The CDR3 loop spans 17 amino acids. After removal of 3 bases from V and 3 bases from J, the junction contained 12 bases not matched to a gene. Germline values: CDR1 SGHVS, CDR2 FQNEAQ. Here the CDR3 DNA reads TGTGCCAGCAGCTTTACGTTAAGGACAGGGGTAGTCTACGAGCAGTACTTC. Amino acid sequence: CASSFTLRTGVVYEQYF.

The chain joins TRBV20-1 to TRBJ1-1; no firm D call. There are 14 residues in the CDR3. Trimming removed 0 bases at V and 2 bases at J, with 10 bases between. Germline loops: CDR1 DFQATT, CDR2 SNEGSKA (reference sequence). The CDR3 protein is CSARDPGSNTEAFF. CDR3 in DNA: TGCAGTGCTAGAGACCCAGGAAGCAACACTGAAGCTTTCTTT.

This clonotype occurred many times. The CDR3: CASSLAFLLSTSYEQYF. CDR3 DNA: TGTGCCAGCAGCTTGGCGTTTTTACTTTCTACTTCCTACGAGCAGTACTTC. This chain connects TRBV5-8 to TRBJ2-7, with D unclear. V lost 0 bases and J lost 1, with 17 bases in between. CDR3 size: 17 residues. CDR1 is SGHTS, CDR2 YDEGEE, per germline.

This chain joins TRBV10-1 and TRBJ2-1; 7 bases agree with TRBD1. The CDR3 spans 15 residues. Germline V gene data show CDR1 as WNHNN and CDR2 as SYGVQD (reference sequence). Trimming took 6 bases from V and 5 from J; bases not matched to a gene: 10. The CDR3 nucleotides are TGCGCCAGCAGAGCCGGGACAGTTGGAAACAATGAGCAGTTCTTC. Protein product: CASRAGTVGNNEQFF.

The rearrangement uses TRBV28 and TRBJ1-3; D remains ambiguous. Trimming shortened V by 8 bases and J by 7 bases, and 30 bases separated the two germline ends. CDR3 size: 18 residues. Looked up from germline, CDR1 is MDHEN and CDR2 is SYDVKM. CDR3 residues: CASSFPTGRWDLGNTIYF. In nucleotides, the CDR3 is TGTGCCAGCTCATTCCCCACTGGCAGGTGGGATTTGGGGAACACCATATATTTT. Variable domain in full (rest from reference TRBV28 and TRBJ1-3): DVKVTQSSRYLVKRTGEKVFLECVQDMDHENMFWYRQDPGLGLRLIYFSYDVKMKEKGDIPEGYSVSREKKERFSLILESASTNQTSMYLCASSFPTGRWDLGNTIYFGEGSWLTVV.

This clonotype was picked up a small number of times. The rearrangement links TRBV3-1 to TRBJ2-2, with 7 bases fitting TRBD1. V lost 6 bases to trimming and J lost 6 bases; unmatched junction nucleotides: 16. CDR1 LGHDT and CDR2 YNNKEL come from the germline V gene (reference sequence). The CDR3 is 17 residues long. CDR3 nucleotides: TGTGCCAGCAGAACAGTACAGGGGAAAGTGAGAGCCGGGGAGCTGTTTTTT. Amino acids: CASRTVQGKVRAGELFF.

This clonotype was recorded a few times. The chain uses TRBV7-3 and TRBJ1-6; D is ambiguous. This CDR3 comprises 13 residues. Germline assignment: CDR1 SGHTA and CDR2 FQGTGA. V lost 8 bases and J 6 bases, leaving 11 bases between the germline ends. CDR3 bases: TGTGCCAGCGAGAGACAAATTAATTCACCCCTCCACTTT. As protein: CASERQINSPLHF.

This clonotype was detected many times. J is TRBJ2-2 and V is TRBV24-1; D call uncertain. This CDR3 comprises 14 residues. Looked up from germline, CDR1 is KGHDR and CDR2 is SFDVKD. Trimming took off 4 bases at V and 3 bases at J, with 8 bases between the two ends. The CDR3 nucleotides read TGTGCCACCAGTGACCGAACCGACACCGGGGAGCTGTTTTTT. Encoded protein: CATSDRTDTGELFF.

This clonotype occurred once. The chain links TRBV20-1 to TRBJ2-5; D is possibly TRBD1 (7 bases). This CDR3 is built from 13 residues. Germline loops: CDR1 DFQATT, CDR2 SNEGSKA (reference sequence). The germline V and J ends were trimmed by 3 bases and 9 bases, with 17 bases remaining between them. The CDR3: CSASIQGGQPQYF. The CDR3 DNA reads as TGCAGTGCTAGTATTCAGGGGGGTCAGCCCCAGTACTTC.

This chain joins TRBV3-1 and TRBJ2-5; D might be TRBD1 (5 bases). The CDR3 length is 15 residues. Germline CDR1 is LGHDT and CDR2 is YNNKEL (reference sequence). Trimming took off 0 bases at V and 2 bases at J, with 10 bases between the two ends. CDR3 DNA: TGTGCCAGCAGCCAAGAACCAGGGTGGCAAGAGACCCAGTACTTC. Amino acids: CASSQEPGWQETQYF.

CDR3 nucleotides: TGTGCCACCAGTGTAGGTGGGACAGGGGAGGTGGTTGAGCATTTT. This encodes CATSVGGTGEVVEHF. This sequence joins TRBV24-1 and TRBJ1-5, with TRBD1 matching 10 bases. With 5 bases clipped from V and 14 bases from J, the junction kept 14 bases outside the gene matches. The CDR3 runs 15 residues. In germline, CDR1 is KGHDR, CDR2 SFDVKD.

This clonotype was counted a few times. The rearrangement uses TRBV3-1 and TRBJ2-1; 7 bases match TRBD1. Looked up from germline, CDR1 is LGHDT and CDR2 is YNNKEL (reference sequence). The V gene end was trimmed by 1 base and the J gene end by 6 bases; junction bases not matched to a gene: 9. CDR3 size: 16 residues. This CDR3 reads CASSQVGQPKVNEQFF. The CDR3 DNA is TGTGCCAGCAGCCAAGTGGGACAGCCTAAAGTCAATGAGCAGTTCTTC.